The rows below give T cell receptor beta chains drawn from one sample of a study of blood T cell repertoires in COVID-19. The protocol was immunoSEQ multiplex PCR, while the TCRdb copy is restricted to in-frame clones and leaves out a portion. The data show 250,000 or so clones, around nine tenths seen once. Material: PBMCs or T cells enriched from blood (not recorded which). All receptors derive from a woman aged 40 to 50 who had been exposed to COVID-19. Both conserved end residues are part of each CDR3. D genes are given only for firm matches. Clone size is shown for a subset of rows, as once, few, many or a class of expanded clone.

TRBJ1-2 | - | TRBV6-5 | - | TGTGCCAGCAGTTACGGAAACAGCCGCTATGGCTACACCTTC | CASSYGNSRYGYTF
TRBJ2-1 | TRBD1 | TRBV5-1 | - | TGTGCCAGCAGTCCTACCGGGACAGGGGACAATGAGCAGTTCTTC | CASSPTGTGDNEQFF
TRBJ2-4 | TRBD1 | TRBV18 | once | TGTGCCAGCTCACGACGAGGGACAGAAAACATTCAGTACTTC | CASSRRGTENIQYF
TRBJ1-1 | - | TRBV29-1 | - | TGCAGCGGGGACATAGCCATGAACACTGAAGCTTTCTTT | CSGDIAMNTEAFF
TRBJ2-3 | - | TRBV19 | - | TGTGCCAGTAGTAGAGGCGGGCCTTCCTCCGCTAGCACAGATACGCAGTATTTT | CASSRGGPSSASTDTQYF
TRBJ2-7 | - | TRBV7-9 | - | TGTGCCAGCAGCTTAGCGTGGGGGGGCAGGGCAGACGAGCAGTACTTC | CASSLAWGGRADEQYF
TRBJ2-3 | - | TRBV18 | - | TGTGCCAGCTCACCAGTGGAGGGCACAGATACGCAGTATTTT | CASSPVEGTDTQYF
TRBJ1-2 | TRBD1 | TRBV3-1/TRBV3-2 | few | TGTGCCAGCAGCCAAGCTTGGGGGACAGCTAATGGCTACACCTTC | CASSQAWGTANGYTF
TRBJ1-2 | - | TRBV19 | - | TGTGCCAGTAGTATAGGCCTAACTTGGGACATCCGCGGCTACACCTTC | CASSIGLTWDIRGYTF
TRBJ2-3 | - | TRBV15 | - | TGTGCCACCAGCAGAGATCCGGGGGAAGGGGATACGCAGTATTTT | CATSRDPGEGDTQYF
TRBJ2-5 | TRBD2 | TRBV28 | - | TGTGCCAGCAGTGGTAGTACTAGCGGGGGATCCTTACAGTACTTC | CASSGSTSGGSLQYF
TRBJ1-5 | - | TRBV6-2/TRBV6-3 | - | TGTGCCAGCAGTTATCTCCCGCAGGGAAGGCCGGGCGATCAGCCCCAGCATTTT | CASSYLPQGRPGDQPQHF
TRBJ2-1 | TRBD1 | TRBV19 | - | TGTGCCAGTAGCACCTTCGGGACAGGGGCACGCAATGAGCAGTTCTTC | CASSTFGTGARNEQFF
TRBJ2-1 | TRBD1 | TRBV4-3 | - | TGCGCCAGCAGCCAGGAGTACAGGGGGTTACGCAATGAGCAGTTCTTC | CASSQEYRGLRNEQFF
TRBJ1-6 | - | TRBV6-5 | - | TGTGCCAGCAGCTATGGAAGGATCTTGCGGGGCACCCTCCACTTT | CASSYGRILRGTLHF
TRBJ2-5 | - | TRBV20-1 | - | TGCAGTGCTACCCCCGAAGAGACCCAGTACTTC | CSATPEETQYF
TRBJ2-2 | TRBD1 | TRBV6-1 | - | TGTGCCAGCAGTGAAGTGGACAGGGGTGGGCTGTTTTTT | CASSEVDRGGLFF
TRBJ2-2 | TRBD1 | TRBV5-4 | - | TGTGCCAGCAGCCCCCCTGGACAGGGGTCGGGCACCGGGGAGCTGTTTTTT | CASSPPGQGSGTGELFF
TRBJ2-6 | TRBD1 | TRBV25-1 | - | TGTGCCAGCACCCCCCGGGACAGGCTTGACTCTGGGGCCAACGTCCTGACTTTC | CASTPRDRLDSGANVLTF
TRBJ1-2 | - | TRBV29-1 | - | TGCAGCGTTGAAGAGGACATGGTTCGTGGCTACACCTTC | CSVEEDMVRGYTF
TRBJ1-1 | TRBD1 | TRBV7-3 | few | TGTGCCAGCAGCGTGACAGGGTGGACTGAAGCTTTCTTT | CASSVTGWTEAFF
TRBJ2-3 | TRBD2 | TRBV27 | - | TGTGCCAGCAGTTCCTCGACTAGCGGGACACCTACGCAGTATTTT | CASSSSTSGTPTQYF
TRBJ1-6 | - | TRBV11-2 | few | TGTGCCAGCAGCTTTGTAGTGGAGGGATCACCCCTCCACTTT | CASSFVVEGSPLHF
TRBJ1-1 | TRBD1 | TRBV11-3 | - | TGTGCCAGCAGCAAAGGGGCAGGGGGCGACACTGAAGCTTTCTTT | CASSKGAGGDTEAFF
TRBJ2-3 | - | TRBV5-4 | - | TGTGCCAGCTCAGGGAGGACAGATACGCAGTATTTT | CASSGRTDTQYF
TRBJ2-5 | TRBD1 | TRBV12-3/TRBV12-4 | - | TGTGCCAGCAGTAAAGACAGGGCGGAGGCCCAGTACTTC | CASSKDRAEAQYF
TRBJ1-1 | TRBD1 | TRBV28 | - | TGTGCCAGCAAGGGGGCTACGACGGGGAACACTGAAGCTTTCTTT | CASKGATTGNTEAFF
TRBJ1-2 | TRBD1 | TRBV6-5 | few | TGTGCCAGCACCCTCCTTAAGGGACAGAACTATGGCTACACCTTC | CASTLLKGQNYGYTF
TRBJ1-6 | - | TRBV18 | - | TGTGCCAGTTTCACAGGGACTTCACCCCTCCACTTT | CASFTGTSPLHF
TRBJ2-7 | - | TRBV7-2 | - | TGTGCCAGCAGCTTTTATTTGTCCGAGCAGTACTTC | CASSFYLSEQYF
TRBJ2-1 | - | TRBV7-8 | once | TGTGCCAGCAGCCGAGGAGGCAGCATCAATGAGCAGTTCTTC | CASSRGGSINEQFF
TRBJ1-1 | TRBD1 | TRBV2 | - | TGTGCCAGCAGTGAGACACAGGGGGATTACACTGAAGCTTTCTTT | CASSETQGDYTEAFF
TRBJ1-1 | TRBD1 | TRBV9 | once | TGTGCCAGCAGCGGGGGACAGGGATGGACTGAAGCTTTCTTT | CASSGGQGWTEAFF
TRBJ2-7 | TRBD1 | TRBV7-3 | - | TGTGCCAGCAGCTTAGACAGGGCCTACGAGCAGTACTTC | CASSLDRAYEQYF
TRBJ2-3 | - | TRBV5-1 | - | TGCGCCAGCAGCAGATGGGGGGGCACAGATACGCAGTATTTT | CASSRWGGTDTQYF
TRBJ2-4 | TRBD2 | TRBV18 | few | TGTGCCAGCTCACCAGCGGGGGAACCCAAAAACATTCAGTACTTC | CASSPAGEPKNIQYF
TRBJ1-4 | - | TRBV5-1 | - | TGTGCCAGCAGCCCGGGGACGGGGGCAACTAATGAAAAACTGTTTTTT | CASSPGTGATNEKLFF
TRBJ2-7 | TRBD2 | TRBV7-9 | - | TGTGCCAGCAGCTTAGAAGCGGGACACGAGCAGTACTTC | CASSLEAGHEQYF
TRBJ1-3 | - | TRBV20-1 | few | TGCAGTGCTGGACAGGGAAACACCATATATTTT | CSAGQGNTIYF
TRBJ1-2 | - | TRBV6-1 | - | TGTGCCAGCAGTGATCTTGGGTGGGAGGGCTACACCTTC | CASSDLGWEGYTF
TRBJ2-2 | - | TRBV7-3 | - | TGTGCCAGCAGCTTAGGGGGGGCACGGAGCACCGGGGAGCTGTTTTTT | CASSLGGARSTGELFF
TRBJ2-3 | TRBD1 | TRBV5-8 | - | TGTGCCAGCAGCGAGGGACAGGCCTTTGATACGCAGTATTTT | CASSEGQAFDTQYF
TRBJ2-1 | - | TRBV21-1 | - | TGTGCCAGCAGCAAATCGCGGCCTAGCAGGCCCCATGAGCAGTTCTTC | CASSKSRPSRPHEQFF
TRBJ2-7 | - | TRBV30 | - | TGTGCCTGGAGTGTACGGGGGTACGAGCAGTACTTC | CAWSVRGYEQYF
TRBJ1-2 | - | TRBV12-3/TRBV12-4 | - | TGTGCCAGCTGCGGACAGCCCATCGATGGCTACACCTTC | CASCGQPIDGYTF
TRBJ2-1 | TRBD2 | TRBV7-9 | - | TGTGCCAGCAGCGGATCCCTACTAGCGGGAGCAAAGAATGAGCAGTTCTTC | CASSGSLLAGAKNEQFF
TRBJ1-1 | - | TRBV19 | - | TGTGCCAGTTGCCCCATTGACAGATTGAACACTGAAGCTTTCTTT | CASCPIDRLNTEAFF
TRBJ2-1 | - | TRBV24-1 | - | TGTGCCACCAGTGATTCGATAGCGGTGAGCTCCTACAATGAGCAGTTCTTC | CATSDSIAVSSYNEQFF
TRBJ1-4 | TRBD1 | TRBV12-5 | - | TGTGCTAGTGGGGATGGGACAGGGGGAACCCGGAATGAAAAACTGTTTTTT | CASGDGTGGTRNEKLFF
TRBJ1-2 | TRBD1 | TRBV19 | - | TGTGCCAGTAGAGGACAGGTTGTTCACTATGGCTACACCTTC | CASRGQVVHYGYTF
TRBJ2-5 | - | TRBV18 | - | TGTGCCAGCTCACCACGGGCCCAAGAGACCCAGTACTTC | CASSPRAQETQYF
TRBJ1-2 | - | TRBV28 | - | TGTGCCAGCAGTTTGACCAGGGACTATGGCTACACCTTC | CASSLTRDYGYTF
TRBJ1-3 | - | TRBV7-2 | few | TGTGCCAGCAGCTTAGATGGGCCAGGAAACACCATATATTTT | CASSLDGPGNTIYF